The 17 T cell receptor beta chains given below trace back to one sample, sequenced in a study of T cell changes during pregnancy in multiple sclerosis. TCRdb's copy holds only in-frame clones and misses some; the assay was immunoSEQ multiplex PCR. The profile covers about 93,000 clones, with around 94% appearing a single time and 2% to 2.5% taken by the ten largest. The starting material was peripheral blood, obtained after pregnancy. All receptors come from a female donor with multiple sclerosis, enrolled in a pregnancy study.

This clone occurred once. The V call is TRBV10-3, the J call TRBJ1-4; 12 bases map to TRBD1. The CDR3 extends over 15 amino acids. V lost 4 bases to trimming and J lost 8 bases; unmatched junction nucleotides: 5. In germline, CDR1 is ENHRY, CDR2 SYGVKD. The CDR3 loop is CAISAFGTGGEKLFF. CDR3 nucleotides: TGTGCCATCAGTGCCTTCGGGACAGGGGGCGAAAAACTGTTTTTT.

The genes are TRBV7-3 and TRBJ2-2; TRBD1 matches 9 bases. The J segment lost 4 bases and the V segment lost 5 bases, leaving 5 bases of the junction unmatched. CDR1 is SGHTA and CDR2 is FQGTGA in the germline V gene. CDR3 length: 15 amino acids. In DNA form, the CDR3 reads TGTGCCAGCAGCCGAACGGGACAGGGCACCGGGGAGCTGTTTTTT. Translated: CASSRTGQGTGELFF.

The chain is built from TRBV5-6 and TRBJ1-1, with a tentative D call TRBD1 (5 bases). Trimming left V 5 bases short and J 5 bases short, with 10 bases between. The CDR3 totals 12 residues. CDR1 SGHDT and CDR2 YYEEEE come from the germline V gene. The CDR3 region has the DNA TGTGCCAGCAGGGGGGGAGTTACTGAAGCTTTCTTT. Translated: CASRGGVTEAFF.

The V and J genes are TRBV5-1 and TRBJ2-7; 11 bases are a match to TRBD2. Trimming at V came to 4 bases and at J to 5 bases, leaving 8 bases not matched to a gene. CDR1 and CDR2 (germline): SGHRS, YFSETQ. The CDR3 totals 15 residues. The CDR3 region has the DNA TGCGCCAGCAGCCTAACTAGCGGGAGTCCACACGAGCAGTACTTC. Amino acid sequence: CASSLTSGSPHEQYF. Full variable domain (remainder filled in from reference TRBV5-1 and TRBJ2-7): KAGVTQTPRYLIKTRGQQVTLSCSPISGHRSVSWYQQTPGQGLQFLFEYFSETQRNKGNFPGRFSGRQFSNSRSEMNVSTLELGDSALYLCASSLTSGSPHEQYFGPGTRLTVT.

This chain uses TRBV5-5 with TRBJ2-7, with D tentatively TRBD2 (6 bases). Germline V gene data show CDR1 as SGHKS and CDR2 as YYEKEE (reference sequence). The CDR3 length is 13 residues. Trimming shortened V by 3 bases and J by 3 bases, and 10 bases separated the two germline ends. CDR3 in amino acids: CASSSWGDYEQYF. The CDR3 nucleotides read TGTGCCAGCAGCTCATGGGGGGACTACGAGCAGTACTTC.

The V call is TRBV30, the J call TRBJ1-3, with TRBD1 matching over 7 bases. Germline V gene lookup returns CDR1 GTSNPN and CDR2 SVGIG (reference sequence). This CDR3 has 13 amino acids. Trimming at V came to 0 bases and at J to 9 bases, leaving 5 bases not matched to a gene. The CDR3 bases are TGTGCCTGGAGTGTCGGGACAGTGATCACCATATATTTT. This gives the protein CAWSVGTVITIYF.

The J gene is TRBJ1-1, the V gene TRBV30; possibly TRBD1 for D (5 bases). Germline V gene data show CDR1 as GTSNPN and CDR2 as SVGIG (reference sequence). This CDR3 contains 11 residues. The V and J ends lost 3 bases and 3 bases respectively, with 5 bases between them. CDR3 sequence (DNA): TGTGCCTGGAGGGGGCACACTGAAGCTTTCTTT. Translation gives CAWRGHTEAFF.

The V gene is TRBV30, the J gene TRBJ2-1; tentatively, D is TRBD2 (6 bases). Looked up from germline, CDR1 is GTSNPN and CDR2 is SVGIG (reference sequence). Deletions cut 1 base from V and 1 base from J, with 11 bases between. The CDR3 is 15 residues long. CDR3 coding DNA: TGTGCCTGGAGTGGCGGGATAGGTTCCTACAATGAGCAGTTCTTC. Protein sequence: CAWSGGIGSYNEQFF.

About this clone: Relative to the germline gene, one junction end is altered; a read error may explain this. The V gene is TRBV18, the J gene TRBJ1-2; D uncertain. The CDR3 covers 16 residues. Germline V gives CDR1 KGHSH, CDR2 LQKENI. The CDR3 DNA sequence: TGTGCCAGTTCACTAAATGAGGGCCGCTCCAACTATGGCTACACCTTC. This gives the protein CASSLNEGRSNYGYTF. The full variable domain, in which reference TRBV18 and TRBJ1-2 provide the parts outside the CDR3, is NAGVMQNPRHLVRRRGQEARLRCSPMKGHSHVYWYRQLPEEGLKFMVYLQKENIIDESGMPKERFSAEFPKEGPSILRIQQVVRGDSAAYFCASSLNEGRSNYGYTFGSGTRLTVV.

This chain connects TRBV4-1 to TRBJ2-1, with TRBD2 as a possible D gene (5 bases). This CDR3 has 15 residues. Trimming cost V 4 bases and J 0 bases, with 10 bases left between them. Per germline, CDR1 MGHRA and CDR2 YSYEKL. CDR3 in DNA: TGCGCCAGCAGCCGTAGCGATAGCTCCTACAATGAGCAGTTCTTC. It encodes CASSRSDSSYNEQFF.

The genes are TRBV19 and TRBJ1-6; no definite D call. Germline V CDR1 and CDR2: LNHDA, SQIVND (reference sequence). Trimming left V 5 bases short and J 7 bases short, with 15 bases between. The CDR3 has 15 residues. CDR3 coding DNA: TGTGCCAGTAGTTCGGTGGAGGGATTCAATTCACCCCTCCACTTT. Translating gives CASSSVEGFNSPLHF.

The chain carries TRBV18 and TRBJ1-1, with unresolved D. Germline assignment: CDR1 KGHSH and CDR2 LQKENI. The CDR3 is 11 residues long. Trimming shortened V by 3 bases and J by 7 bases, and 6 bases separated the two germline ends. CDR3 residues: CASSPELEAFF. CDR3 in DNA: TGTGCCAGCTCACCCGAACTTGAAGCTTTCTTT.

The chain employs TRBV10-3 and TRBJ1-1; D is ambiguous. Germline V lookup: CDR1 ENHRY, CDR2 SYGVKD. The CDR3 has 12 amino acids. The ends were cut back, 8 bases at V and 6 bases at J, with 13 bases in the middle. The CDR3 is CAIGPGLSEAFF. CDR3 bases: TGTGCCATCGGCCCAGGATTGTCTGAAGCTTTCTTT.

The chain joins TRBV18 to TRBJ2-1; 11 bases are shared with TRBD2. This CDR3 has 17 residues. V lost 3 bases and J lost 8; bases outside the gene matches: 12. Germline V gene sequence: CDR1 KGHSH, CDR2 LQKENI. CDR3 coding DNA: TGTGCCAGCTCACCCCGACGACTAGCGGGAAAGGTGGATGAGCAGTTCTTC. Translating it yields CASSPRRLAGKVDEQFF. Full variable domain (missing parts from reference TRBV18 and TRBJ2-1): NAGVMQNPRHLVRRRGQEARLRCSPMKGHSHVYWYRQLPEEGLKFMVYLQKENIIDESGMPKERFSAEFPKEGPSILRIQQVVRGDSAAYFCASSPRRLAGKVDEQFFGPGTRLTVL.

V is TRBV30 and J is TRBJ2-5; 8 nucleotides align to TRBD2. V gave up 0 bases and J gave up 5 bases; unmatched junction bases: 8. Germline V gene data show CDR1 as GTSNPN and CDR2 as SVGIG (reference sequence). The CDR3 is made up of 15 amino acids. The CDR3 region is CAWSVVASGSETQYF. The CDR3 nucleotides are TGTGCCTGGAGTGTAGTGGCTAGCGGGTCGGAGACCCAGTACTTC.

This clone occurred a few times. The chain employs TRBV7-6 and TRBJ2-6; D unresolved. Trimming cost V 5 bases and J 0 bases, with 8 bases left between them. This CDR3 region has 15 residues. Germline lookup yields CDR1 SGHVS and CDR2 FNYEAQ. The CDR3, as DNA: TGTGCCAGCAGCGAACCTAGCTCTGGGGCCAACGTCCTGACTTTC. Protein: CASSEPSSGANVLTF. Full variable domain (remainder filled in from reference TRBV7-6 and TRBJ2-6): GAGVSQSPRYKVTKRGQDVALRCDPISGHVSLYWYRQALGQGPEFLTYFNYEAQQDKSGLPNDRFSAERPEGSISTLTIQRTEQRDSAMYRCASSEPSSGANVLTFGAGSRLTVL.

This clone has only a few counts. The chain carries TRBV5-7 and TRBJ1-5; a possible D gene is TRBD1 (6 bases). TRBV5-7 counts as an open reading frame of uncertain function. V lost 0 bases, J lost 5 bases, and 9 bases lay in between. The CDR3 spans 14 residues. This CDR3 reads CASSLGRGYQPQHF. CDR3 bases: TGTGCCAGCAGCTTGGGCAGGGGCTATCAGCCCCAGCATTTT.